The 2 T cell receptor beta chains reported below all come from one sample, sequenced in a study of blood T cell repertoires in COVID-19. Assay used: immunoSEQ multiplex PCR; TCRdb lists only in-frame clones, some missing. The sample includes about 190,000 clones, roughly 89% seen only once; the top ten take around 6.6%. Sequences were obtained from peripheral blood. The receptors come from a man aged 35 to 55 with acute or convalescent COVID-19.

The chain has TRBV19 and TRBJ2-7; TRBD2 aligns across 7 bases. Germline V gives CDR1 LNHDA, CDR2 SQIVND (reference sequence). The V segment lost 5 bases and the J segment 2 bases; nucleotides outside the gene matches: 9. The CDR3 runs to 15 residues. The CDR3 loop reads CASSPRTGGTYEQYF. The CDR3 DNA sequence: TGTGCCAGTAGTCCTAGGACGGGGGGTACCTACGAGCAGTACTTC. The full variable domain, its missing parts supplied by reference TRBV19 and TRBJ2-7, is DGGITQSPKYLFRKEGQNVTLSCEQNLNHDAMYWYRQDPGQGLRLIYYSQIVNDFQKGDIAEGYSVSREKKESFPLTVTSAQKNPTAFYLCASSPRTGGTYEQYFGPGTRLTVT.

The V gene is TRBV5-4, the J gene TRBJ1-2, with 10 bases lining up with TRBD1. J lost 3 bases, V lost 0 bases, and 5 bases had no gene match. The CDR3 length is 16 residues. Germline V gives CDR1 SGHNT, CDR2 YYREEE (reference sequence). CDR3 amino acids: CASSLGDRGVDYGYTF. CDR3 DNA: TGTGCCAGCAGCTTGGGGGACAGGGGAGTTGACTATGGCTACACCTTC.